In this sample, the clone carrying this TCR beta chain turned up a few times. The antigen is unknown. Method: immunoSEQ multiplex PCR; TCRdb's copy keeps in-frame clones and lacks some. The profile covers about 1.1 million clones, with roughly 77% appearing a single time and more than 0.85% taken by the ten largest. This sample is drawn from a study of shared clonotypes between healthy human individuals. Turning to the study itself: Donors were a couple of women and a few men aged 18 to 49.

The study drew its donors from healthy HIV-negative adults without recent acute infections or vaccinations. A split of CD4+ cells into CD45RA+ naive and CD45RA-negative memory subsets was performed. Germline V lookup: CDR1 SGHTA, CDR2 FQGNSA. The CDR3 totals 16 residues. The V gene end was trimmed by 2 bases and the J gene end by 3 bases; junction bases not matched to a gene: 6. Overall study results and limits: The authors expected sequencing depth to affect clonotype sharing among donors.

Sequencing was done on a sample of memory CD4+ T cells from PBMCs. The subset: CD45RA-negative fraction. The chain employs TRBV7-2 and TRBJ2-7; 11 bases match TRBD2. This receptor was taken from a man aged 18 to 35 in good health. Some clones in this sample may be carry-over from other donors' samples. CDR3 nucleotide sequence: TGTGCCAGCAGCTTAATGGCAACTAGCGGGGGCTACGAGCAGTACTTC. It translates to CASSLMATSGGYEQYF.